This T cell receptor (beta chain) is from a study of a mutant IDH1 vaccine in newly diagnosed glioma. Study context: The sex distribution of treated patients was approximately 62% male and about 38% female, with a mean age of roughly 40 years. The therapy given earlier, which was standard therapy, consisted of radiotherapy, temozolomide, or both, and most of the patients received both.

Generated by immunoSEQ multiplex PCR, the TCRdb table keeps only in-frame clones and is missing some. The sample lists 80,000 to 100,000 clones, around 77% occurring once. V was cut by 5 bases and J by 16 bases, with 18 bases left in between. Germline-derived CDR1 and CDR2 are MDHEN and SYDVKM. The CDR3 is made up of 12 amino acids. Indicated time point: baseline, week 1 (first vaccination visit). This sample's treatment: pre-vaccination baseline after standard-of-care therapy. The sample was PBMCs, taken from a glioma patient treated with radiotherapy, temozolomide or both. The J gene is TRBJ1-5, the V gene TRBV28, with D unclear. The source of this sequence is a man between 40 and 49 years old with glioma. CDR3 region: CASSPPVDPTHF. CDR3 coding DNA: TGTGCCAGCAGTCCACCGGTGGACCCCACCCATTTT.